The 16 T cell receptor beta chains reported below all come from one sample, sequenced in a study of T cell repertoires in cytomegalovirus infection (dated by TCRdb to about 2019). Sequenced using an Illumina HiSeq 1500. The raw public data were reprocessed by TCRdb itself: fastp quality trimming at Q25, MiXCR clonotype calling, in-frame beta chains only. Each CDR3 protein gets just one entry, which takes the most common genes and DNA from the rows behind it. In this sample the table shows around 330,000 distinct CDR3 sequences, around a sixth of which occur a single time. The ten biggest clones cover 12% of the sample. Material for sequencing was PBMCs. The receptors were sampled from a human donor in good health (CMV status not recorded). Some clones in this sample may be carry-over from other donors' samples.

The V call is TRBV27, the J call TRBJ1-1, with D perhaps TRBD1 (6 bases). Germline loops: CDR1 MNHEY, CDR2 SMNVEV (reference sequence). V gave up 3 bases and J gave up 5 bases, with 13 bases separating them. The CDR3 extends over 14 amino acids. CDR3 residues: CASSFGSQGTEAFF. In DNA form, the CDR3 reads TGTGCCAGCAGTTTCGGTTCGCAGGGGACTGAAGCTTTCTTT.

This clonotype showed up many times. This rearrangement joins TRBV7-2 to TRBJ1-5; perhaps TRBD1 as D (6 bases). The CDR3 has 14 amino acids. Germline-derived CDR1 and CDR2 are SGHTA and FQGNSA. Trimming shortened V by 1 base and J by 7 bases, and 11 bases separated the two germline ends. Here the CDR3 reads CASSLDGGQQPQHF. CDR3 bases: TGTGCCAGCAGCTTAGATGGGGGCCAACAGCCCCAGCATTTT.

The chain uses TRBV6-1 and TRBJ2-3, with D unresolved. Trimming cost V 4 bases and J 0 bases, with 8 bases left between them. The CDR3 covers 14 residues. Germline CDR1 is MNHNS and CDR2 is SASEGT. The CDR3 loop reads CASSGAGSTDTQYF. The CDR3 DNA sequence: TGTGCCAGCAGTGGGGCAGGTAGCACAGATACGCAGTATTTT.

This clonotype was counted many times. The chain recombines TRBV7-2 with TRBJ2-5, with 10 nucleotides matching TRBD2. Germline V CDR1 and CDR2: SGHTA, FQGNSA. Trimming took 1 base from V and 2 from J; bases not matched to a gene: 7. The CDR3 consists of 17 residues. The CDR3 DNA is TGTGCCAGCAGCTTAGTTAGCGGGGGGAGCTTACAAGAGACCCAGTACTTC. Protein product: CASSLVSGGSLQETQYF. The full variable domain, with the rest looked up from reference TRBV7-2 and TRBJ2-5, is GAGVSQSPSNKVTEKGKDVELRCDPISGHTALYWYRQSLGQGLEFLIYFQGNSAPDKSGLPSDRFSAERTGGSVSTLTIQRTQQEDSAVYLCASSLVSGGSLQETQYFGPGTRLLVL.

This clonotype was observed at least ten times. The chain has TRBV7-9 and TRBJ1-1; weak D call: TRBD1 (5 bases). CDR3 length: 14 residues. Germline CDR1 and CDR2: SEHNR and FQNEAQ (reference sequence). The V end was cut by 5 bases, the J end by 4 bases, with 14 bases between. In DNA, the CDR3 is TGTGCCAGCAGCCCCTGGCGGGGGGGCACTGAAGCTTTCTTT. Translated, it gives CASSPWRGGTEAFF.

This clonotype was picked up a small number of times. J is TRBJ2-7 and V is TRBV19, with D unclear. Trimming stripped 9 bases from V and 0 bases from J, with 15 bases between. The CDR3 runs to 14 residues. The germline CDR1 and CDR2 sequences are LNHDA and SQIVND (reference sequence). CDR3 coding DNA: TGTGCCAGCCGCCGGGCCATAAGCTCCTACGAGCAGTACTTC. Protein sequence: CASRRAISSYEQYF.

V gene TRBV20-1 combines with J gene TRBJ2-2, with D maybe TRBD2 (5 bases). CDR1 and CDR2 from the germline V gene are DFQATT and SNEGSKA (reference sequence). This CDR3 contains 16 residues. The germline V and J ends were trimmed by 0 bases and 0 bases, with 11 bases remaining between them. The CDR3, as DNA: TGCAGTGCTAGAGAAAGAGCGGCCGCGAACACCGGGGAGCTGTTTTTT. The encoded protein is CSARERAAANTGELFF.

This clonotype was seen repeatedly, ten times or more. The genes are TRBV7-9 and TRBJ1-2; D is ambiguous. In germline, CDR1 is SEHNR, CDR2 FQNEAQ (reference sequence). V gave up 5 bases and J gave up 4 bases, with 14 bases separating them. The CDR3 totals 14 residues. CDR3 nucleotide sequence: TGTGCCAGCAGCGGAGAAACGCCAGGCTATGGCTACACCTTC. Amino acid sequence: CASSGETPGYGYTF.

The chain carries TRBV6-6 and TRBJ1-5; perhaps TRBD1 as D (6 bases). Trimming stripped 11 bases from V and 4 bases from J, with 18 bases between. Germline V lookup: CDR1 MNHNY, CDR2 SVGAGI (reference sequence). This CDR3 comprises 14 residues. CDR3 nucleotide sequence: TGTGCCGTTCTAGGACAGAGGGGTAATCAGCCCCAGCATTTT. Translating it yields CAVLGQRGNQPQHF.

The chain is built from TRBV11-2 and TRBJ2-5, with D possibly TRBD1 on 5 matching bases. Germline CDR1 SGHAT, CDR2 FQNNGV. The CDR3 loop spans 13 amino acids. The V gene lost 3 bases and the J gene lost 5 bases, with 10 bases spanning the gap. The CDR3 here is CASSFQGVETQYF. In nucleotides, the CDR3 is TGTGCCAGCAGCTTCCAAGGGGTGGAGACCCAGTACTTC.

V gene TRBV7-8 combines with J gene TRBJ1-1; possibly TRBD1 for D (6 bases). This CDR3 comprises 17 residues. From germline, CDR1 is SGHVS and CDR2 FQNEAQ. The germline V and J ends were trimmed by 2 bases and 0 bases, with 16 bases remaining between them. CDR3 region: CASSLLRYREVNTEAFF. DNA of the CDR3: TGTGCCAGCAGCTTACTTCGTTACAGGGAGGTGAACACTGAAGCTTTCTTT.

The chain is built from TRBV7-8 and TRBJ2-1; D remains unclear. CDR1 is SGHVS and CDR2 is FQNEAQ in the germline V gene. V was shortened by 5 bases and J by 4 bases, with 15 bases between the two germline ends. CDR3 length: 15 residues. CDR3: CASSRARVGYNEQFF. The CDR3 nucleotides are TGTGCCAGCAGCCGAGCTCGGGTAGGGTACAATGAGCAGTTCTTC.

The V gene is TRBV6-1, the J gene TRBJ1-1, with D maybe TRBD1 (6 bases). This CDR3 is 17 amino acids long. The germline V and J ends were trimmed by 5 bases and 0 bases, with 19 bases remaining between them. CDR1 is MNHNS, CDR2 SASEGT, per germline. As DNA, the CDR3 is TGTGCCAGCAGTTCGCCGGGACAAGCGCGAATGAACACTGAAGCTTTCTTT. Encoded protein: CASSSPGQARMNTEAFF.

This clonotype was counted a few times. The V gene is TRBV11-2, the J gene TRBJ2-1; TRBD1 agrees at 11 bases. Losses at the gene ends were 0 bases for V and 9 bases for J; bases not matched to a gene: 10. CDR3 length: 17 amino acids. Germline V gene lookup returns CDR1 SGHAT and CDR2 FQNNGV. CDR3 DNA sequence: TGTGCCAGCAGCTTAGATCGGGGGACAGGGGGACGGGGTGAGCAGTTCTTC. It encodes CASSLDRGTGGRGEQFF.

The chain recombines TRBV6-5 with TRBJ2-7, with TRBD2 identical over 14 bases. With 6 bases clipped from V and 3 bases from J, the junction kept 7 bases outside the gene matches. The germline V gene has CDR1 MNHEY and CDR2 SVGAGI. The CDR3 is 16 amino acids. CDR3 region: CASSLQGTSGGYEQYF. CDR3 DNA: TGTGCCAGCAGCCTACAGGGGACTAGCGGGGGCTACGAGCAGTACTTC.

The chain is built from TRBV20-1 and TRBJ1-1; D gene ambiguous. Germline V gives CDR1 DFQATT, CDR2 SNEGSKA (reference sequence). Trimming pared 8 bases from V and 0 bases from J, leaving 13 bases between. CDR3 length: 13 residues. The CDR3 loop is CSPGPSLNTEAFF. DNA for the CDR3: TGCAGTCCTGGACCCTCCCTGAACACTGAAGCTTTCTTT.